The source of this TCR beta chain is a study of blood T cell repertoires in COVID-19. Whole-study context: The study drew acute and convalescent COVID-19 samples from the United States, Italy and Spain. The cDNA or gDNA used as material had been derived from T cells, B-cell-depleted T cells, or PBMCs.

Original data processing: Estimated nucleated cell counts came from reference gene primer amplification. Clones were read by immunoSEQ multiplex PCR, and TCRdb kept only the in-frame ones, dropping some. V and J calls and clone size follow that table, whereas D and trimming were derived from the DNA. The sample lists 200,000 to 250,000 clones, 87% occurring once. The CDR3 runs to 15 residues. V was shortened by 4 bases and J by 2 bases, with 15 bases between the two germline ends. Looked up from germline, CDR1 is MNHEY and CDR2 is SVGAGI. This clone was picked up one time. The chain carries TRBV6-5 and TRBJ2-7; weak D call: TRBD2 (5 bases). The clonotype was recovered from a woman under 30 who had recovered from COVID-19. The sequencing sample was made of peripheral blood. Here the CDR3 reads CASSSLWGDAYEQYF. In nucleotides, the CDR3 is TGTGCCAGCAGTTCCCTCTGGGGAGACGCCTACGAGCAGTACTTC.